This TCR beta chain is from a study of T cell repertoires in cytomegalovirus infection. Background on the study: TCR beta signatures that were public indicated CMV infection and matching HLA type.

Germline-derived CDR1 and CDR2 are MNHNS and SASEGT. V was pared by 5 bases and J by 4 bases, with 8 bases of the junction left unmatched. The CDR3 is 15 amino acids. This clonotype has just a few counts. As yet, its antigen is unknown. General study results and limits: Of the TCR beta families, the public ones yielded a cumulative frequency that identified carriers of CMV plus the relevant HLA. CMV-specific TCR beta clonotypes restricted by HLA-C were the ones dominating the ex vivo response.

TCRdb redid the calling of the reads with MiXCR, one entry per CDR3 protein. The sample carries 450,000 to 550,000 distinct CDR3 sequences, 16% recorded once. The chain combines TRBV6-1 with TRBJ2-1, with TRBD2 matching 7 bases. This receptor was obtained from a human donor in good health (CMV status not recorded). Some clones in this sample may be carry-over from other donors' samples. The sample taken for sequencing was CD8+ T cells from PBMCs. The CDR3, as DNA: TGTGCCAGCAGTTACGATCTAGCGGCGTACAATGAGCAGTTCTTC. This gives the protein CASSYDLAAYNEQFF.